These 6 T cell receptor beta chains were sequenced from one sample in a study of blood T cell repertoires in COVID-19. This table comes from immunoSEQ multiplex PCR, and its TCRdb copy is limited to in-frame clones, with some not included. Of about 210,000 clones listed, around 83% were seen once; the top ten hold roughly 8.8%. Material for sequencing was peripheral blood. The receptor source for this set is a woman in her forties or fifties with acute or convalescent COVID-19.

The gene calls are TRBV9 and TRBJ2-7, with 14 bases fitting TRBD2. CDR1 is SGDLS, CDR2 YYNGEE, per germline. The CDR3 is 16 amino acids. V lost 3 bases, J lost 3 bases, and 5 bases stayed unmatched. The CDR3 is CASSAGLAGGSYEQYF. The CDR3 DNA is TGTGCCAGCAGCGCCGGACTAGCGGGAGGTAGCTACGAGCAGTACTTC.

V and J are TRBV24-1 and TRBJ1-2; D is ambiguous. The germline V and J ends were trimmed by 3 bases and 8 bases, with 15 bases remaining between them. This CDR3 spans 14 amino acids. CDR1 is KGHDR and CDR2 is SFDVKD in the germline V gene. The CDR3 nucleotides are TGTGCCACCAGTGATGCGGACCTAGCAAGAGGCTACACCTTC. This encodes CATSDADLARGYTF.

CDR3 region: CATSRPFESVEQFF. The CDR3 DNA sequence: TGTGCCACCAGCAGACCCTTTGAGTCGGTTGAGCAGTTCTTC. The J gene is TRBJ2-1, the V gene TRBV15; D not resolved. V lost 2 bases, J lost 9 bases, and 14 bases lay in between. Germline V gives CDR1 LNHNV, CDR2 YYDKDF (reference sequence). CDR3 size: 14 residues.

This clone came up a few times. The V and J genes are TRBV20-1 and TRBJ2-1; 10 bases agree with TRBD2. The germline V gene has CDR1 DFQATT and CDR2 SNEGSKA (reference sequence). The CDR3 extends over 14 amino acids. V dropped 3 bases and J dropped 5; count of bases not matched to a gene: 4. The CDR3 loop is CSASGTSGNNEQFF. The CDR3, as DNA: TGCAGTGCTAGTGGTACTAGCGGGAACAATGAGCAGTTCTTC.

The rearrangement joins TRBV2 to TRBJ2-7, with D perhaps TRBD2 (5 bases). The V end was cut by 10 bases, the J end by 3 bases, with 13 bases between. Germline-derived CDR1 and CDR2 are SNHLY and FYNNEI. This CDR3 is 12 amino acids long. The CDR3 bases are TGTGCCACAGCAGAGGGATTCTACGAGCAGTACTTC. Its translation is CATAEGFYEQYF.

The rearrangement uses TRBV2 and TRBJ2-3, with 7 bases matching TRBD1. Germline V lookup: CDR1 SNHLY, CDR2 FYNNEI. After removal of 10 bases from V and 1 base from J, the junction contained 8 bases not matched to a gene. This CDR3 has 14 amino acids. CDR3 sequence (DNA): TGTGCCACCAAATCCCAGGGGGGCACAGATACGCAGTATTTT. Amino acid sequence: CATKSQGGTDTQYF.